The 13 T cell receptor beta chains presented below share a single source sample, sequenced in a study of identifying expanded T cells in peripheral blood. TCRdb's copy holds only in-frame clones and misses some; the assay was immunoSEQ multiplex PCR. The data show about 100,000 clones, 85% to 90% seen once. Source material: blood. These receptors all stem from a person between 18 and 75 years old in good health.

The chain carries TRBV10-3 and TRBJ2-5, with D maybe TRBD1 (5 bases). The CDR3 sequence is 13 residues long. Per germline, CDR1 ENHRY and CDR2 SYGVKD. The germline V and J ends were trimmed by 4 bases and 4 bases, with 10 bases remaining between them. CDR3 region: CAISAQGRETQYF. DNA for the CDR3: TGTGCCATCAGTGCGCAGGGTCGAGAGACCCAGTACTTC.

The J gene is TRBJ2-7, the V gene TRBV6-5, with D perhaps matching TRBD1 or TRBD2 (5 bases each). This CDR3 region has 15 residues. With 7 bases removed from V and 6 bases from J, the gap between germline ends came to 22 bases. Germline assignment: CDR1 MNHEY and CDR2 SVGAGI. CDR3 loop: CASNRVTVGSSEQYF. The CDR3 nucleotides are TGTGCCAGCAACCGAGTGACAGTTGGGAGTAGCGAGCAGTACTTC.

The V gene is TRBV7-9, the J gene TRBJ2-3, with D unresolved. This CDR3 is built from 19 residues. CDR1 SEHNR and CDR2 FQNEAQ come from the germline V gene (reference sequence). The ends were cut back, 5 bases at V and 1 base at J, with 25 bases in the middle. The CDR3 here is CASSTPLIPVEPGTDTQYF. The CDR3 region has the DNA TGTGCCAGCAGCACGCCGCTAATCCCGGTCGAGCCGGGCACAGATACGCAGTATTTT.

This clone has just one count. V and J are TRBV6-6 and TRBJ2-3; 13 bases fit TRBD2. J was trimmed by 4 bases and V by 5 bases; bases with no gene match: 3. Germline CDR1 MNHNY, CDR2 SVGAGI (reference sequence). The CDR3 is 15 amino acids. The CDR3 nucleotides are TGTGCCAGCAGTCCGACTAGCGGGGGGCCAGATACGCAGTATTTT. As protein: CASSPTSGGPDTQYF.

This clone was counted once. The chain links TRBV30 to TRBJ2-7; 7 bases map to TRBD1. The ends lost 3 bases at V and 7 bases at J; junction bases unmatched: 6. This CDR3 contains 12 residues. Germline CDR1 reads GTSNPN; CDR2 reads SVGIG (reference sequence). The CDR3 nucleotides are TGTGCCTGGAGAGGGGGCCCAGGGGAGCAGTACTTC. Translation gives CAWRGGPGEQYF.

Concerning this clone itself: The sample contains more than one DNA sequence encoding this CDR3. The chain carries TRBV6-4 and TRBJ2-2; D remains ambiguous. Trimming removed 4 bases from V and 3 bases from J, with 9 bases in between. The CDR3 is 14 amino acids. CDR1 MRHNA and CDR2 SNTAGT come from the germline V gene. CDR3 region: CASSGTGDTGELFF. CDR3 coding DNA: TGTGCCAGCAGTGGGACCGGAGACACCGGGGAGCTGTTTTTT.

V gene TRBV28 combines with J gene TRBJ2-3; D possibly corresponds to TRBD2 (7 bases). V was trimmed by 7 bases and J by 2 bases, leaving 13 bases between them. This CDR3 has 14 amino acids. Germline V lookup: CDR1 MDHEN, CDR2 SYDVKM. CDR3 sequence: CASKGGAFTDTQYF. DNA of the CDR3: TGTGCCAGCAAGGGGGGGGCGTTCACAGATACGCAGTATTTT. The full variable domain, its missing parts supplied by reference TRBV28 and TRBJ2-3, is DVKVTQSSRYLVKRTGEKVFLECVQDMDHENMFWYRQDPGLGLRLIYFSYDVKMKEKGDIPEGYSVSREKKERFSLILESASTNQTSMYLCASKGGAFTDTQYFGPGTRLTVL.

The rearrangement joins TRBV28 to TRBJ2-2; no clear D. The CDR3 extends over 10 amino acids. CDR1 is MDHEN and CDR2 is SYDVKM in the germline V gene. V lost 7 bases and J 8 bases, leaving 5 bases between the germline ends. CDR3 coding DNA: TGTGCCAGCATCATGGGGGAGCTGTTTTTT. Its protein is CASIMGELFF.

This chain joins TRBV4-1 and TRBJ1-6; no clear D. This CDR3 is built from 15 residues. Germline values: CDR1 MGHRA, CDR2 YSYEKL. Deletions cut 3 bases from V and 9 bases from J, with 15 bases between. CDR3 sequence: CASSQEGVESSPLHF. The CDR3 coding sequence is TGCGCCAGCAGCCAGGAAGGCGTCGAAAGTTCACCCCTCCACTTT.

V is TRBV28 and J is TRBJ1-4; 7 bases match TRBD1. Trimming cost V 8 bases and J 4 bases; bases outside gene matches: 7. CDR1 and CDR2 (germline): MDHEN, SYDVKM. This CDR3 is built from 14 residues. The CDR3 here is CASGGDSLNEKLFF. The CDR3 coding sequence is TGTGCCAGCGGTGGGGACAGCCTTAATGAAAAACTGTTTTTT.

This clone appeared once. This rearrangement joins TRBV5-4 to TRBJ2-1; possibly TRBD1 or TRBD2 for D (5 bases each). This CDR3 is built from 16 residues. CDR1 SGHNT and CDR2 YYREEE come from the germline V gene (reference sequence). Trimming took off 5 bases at V and 4 bases at J, with 19 bases between the two ends. CDR3 DNA: TGTGCCAGCAGGAGCTCAACGGGGCAGAGTTACAATGAGCAGTTCTTC. It encodes CASRSSTGQSYNEQFF.

The rearrangement joins TRBV5-1 to TRBJ2-2, with D perhaps being TRBD1 or TRBD2 (5 bases each). Between the trimmed V and J ends, which lost 6 bases and 2 bases, there was a span of 14 bases. This CDR3 spans 15 amino acids. CDR1 and CDR2 from the germline V gene are SGHRS and YFSETQ. CDR3 sequence: CASTPGAVNTGELFF. The DNA for the CDR3 is TGCGCCAGCACCCCCGGGGCAGTTAACACCGGGGAGCTGTTTTTT.

V gene TRBV9 combines with J gene TRBJ2-3; 15 nucleotides align to TRBD2. The CDR3 is 17 residues long. The J segment lost 5 bases and the V segment lost 2 bases, leaving 6 bases of the junction unmatched. The V gene's germline CDR1 is SGDLS and CDR2 YYNGEE. CDR3 DNA: TGTGCCAGCAGCGTGGGGACTAGCGGGAGGTTTATAGATACGCAGTATTTT. This gives the protein CASSVGTSGRFIDTQYF.